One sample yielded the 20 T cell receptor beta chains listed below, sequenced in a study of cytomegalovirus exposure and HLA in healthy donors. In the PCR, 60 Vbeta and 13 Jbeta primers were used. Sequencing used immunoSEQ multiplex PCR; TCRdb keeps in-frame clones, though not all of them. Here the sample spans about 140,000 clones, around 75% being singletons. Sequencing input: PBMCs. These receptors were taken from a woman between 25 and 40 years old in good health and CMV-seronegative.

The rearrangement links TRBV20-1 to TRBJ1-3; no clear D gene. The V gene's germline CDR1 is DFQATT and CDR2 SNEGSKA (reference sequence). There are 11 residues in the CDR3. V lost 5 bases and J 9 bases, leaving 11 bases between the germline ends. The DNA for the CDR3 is TGCAGTGCTCTTTTGTATAGCACCATATATTTT. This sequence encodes CSALLYSTIYF.

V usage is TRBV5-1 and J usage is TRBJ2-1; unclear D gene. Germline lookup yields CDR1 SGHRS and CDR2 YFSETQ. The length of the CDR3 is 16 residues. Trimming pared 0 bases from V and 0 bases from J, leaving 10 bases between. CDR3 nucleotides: TGCGCCAGCAGCTTGGGTTTGCTGGCCTCCTACAATGAGCAGTTCTTC. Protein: CASSLGLLASYNEQFF.

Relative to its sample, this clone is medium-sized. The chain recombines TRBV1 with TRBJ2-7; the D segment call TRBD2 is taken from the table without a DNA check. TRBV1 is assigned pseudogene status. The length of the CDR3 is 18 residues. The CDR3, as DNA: TGCACCAGCAGCCAAGATCCTAGCGGGGGGGGTAGCTCCTACGAGCAGTACGTC. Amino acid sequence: CTSSQDPSGGGSSYEQYV.

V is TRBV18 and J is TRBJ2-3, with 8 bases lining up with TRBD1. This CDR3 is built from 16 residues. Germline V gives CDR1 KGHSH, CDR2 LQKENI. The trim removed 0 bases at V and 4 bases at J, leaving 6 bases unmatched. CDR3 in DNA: TGTGCCAGCTCACCACCGAGCAGGGGGCTAGCAGATACGCAGTATTTT. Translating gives CASSPPSRGLADTQYF.

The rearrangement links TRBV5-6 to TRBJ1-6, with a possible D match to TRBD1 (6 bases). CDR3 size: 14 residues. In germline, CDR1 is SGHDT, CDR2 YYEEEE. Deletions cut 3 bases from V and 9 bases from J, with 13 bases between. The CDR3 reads CASSSGTWGSPLHF. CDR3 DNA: TGTGCCAGCAGCTCCGGGACATGGGGTTCACCCCTCCACTTT. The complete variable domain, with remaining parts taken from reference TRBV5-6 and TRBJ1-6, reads DAGVTQSPTHLIKTRGQQVTLRCSPKSGHDTVSWYQQALGQGPQFIFQYYEEEERQRGNFPDRFSGHQFPNYSSELNVNALLLGDSALYLCASSSGTWGSPLHFGNGTRLTVT.

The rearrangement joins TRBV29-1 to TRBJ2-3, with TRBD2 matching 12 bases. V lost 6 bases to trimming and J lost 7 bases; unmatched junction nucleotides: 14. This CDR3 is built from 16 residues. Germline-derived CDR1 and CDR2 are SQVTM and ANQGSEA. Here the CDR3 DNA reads TGCAGCGTCGCCTTGACTAGCGGGGGCCCGGGGTATACGCAGTATTTT. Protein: CSVALTSGGPGYTQYF.

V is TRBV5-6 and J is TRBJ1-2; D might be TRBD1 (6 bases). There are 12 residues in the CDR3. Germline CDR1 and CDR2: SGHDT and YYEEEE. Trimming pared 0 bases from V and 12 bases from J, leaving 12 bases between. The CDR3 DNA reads TGTGCCAGCAGCTTGGAAGGGGGGGCGGACACCTTC. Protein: CASSLEGGADTF.

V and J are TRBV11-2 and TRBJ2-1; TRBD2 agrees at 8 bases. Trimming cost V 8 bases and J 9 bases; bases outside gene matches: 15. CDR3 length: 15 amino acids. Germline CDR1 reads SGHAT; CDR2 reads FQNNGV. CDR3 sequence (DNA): TGTGCCAGCGTCTACACAGCGGGAGCGTTAAGTGAGCAGTTCTTC. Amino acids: CASVYTAGALSEQFF. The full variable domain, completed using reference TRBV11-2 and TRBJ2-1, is EAGVAQSPRYKIIEKRQSVAFWCNPISGHATLYWYQQILGQGPKLLIQFQNNGVVDDSQLPKDRFSAERLKGVDSTLKIQPAKLEDSAVYLCASVYTAGALSEQFFGPGTRLTVL.

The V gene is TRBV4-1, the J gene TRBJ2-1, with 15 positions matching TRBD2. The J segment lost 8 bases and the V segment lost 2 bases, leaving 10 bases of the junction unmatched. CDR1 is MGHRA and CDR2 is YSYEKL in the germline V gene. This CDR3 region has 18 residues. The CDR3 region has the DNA TGCGCCAGCAGCCAAACCGGGACTAGCGGGGGGATGTTTTATGAGCAGTTCTTC. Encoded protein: CASSQTGTSGGMFYEQFF.

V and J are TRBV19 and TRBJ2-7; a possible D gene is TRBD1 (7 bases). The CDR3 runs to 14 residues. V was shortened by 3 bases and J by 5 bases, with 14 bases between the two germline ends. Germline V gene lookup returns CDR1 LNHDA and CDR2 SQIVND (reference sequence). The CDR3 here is CASSIRGRGDEQYF. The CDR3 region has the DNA TGTGCCAGTAGTATTCGGGGCAGGGGGGACGAGCAGTACTTC. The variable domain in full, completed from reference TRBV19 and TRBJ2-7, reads DGGITQSPKYLFRKEGQNVTLSCEQNLNHDAMYWYRQDPGQGLRLIYYSQIVNDFQKGDIAEGYSVSREKKESFPLTVTSAQKNPTAFYLCASSIRGRGDEQYFGPGTRLTVT.

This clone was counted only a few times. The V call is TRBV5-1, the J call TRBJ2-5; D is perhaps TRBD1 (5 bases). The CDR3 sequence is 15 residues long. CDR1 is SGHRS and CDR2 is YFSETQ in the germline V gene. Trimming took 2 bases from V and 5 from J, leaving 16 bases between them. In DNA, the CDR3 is TGCGCCAGCAGCTTAGACAGCCCGGAATGGGAGACCCAGTACTTC. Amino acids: CASSLDSPEWETQYF.

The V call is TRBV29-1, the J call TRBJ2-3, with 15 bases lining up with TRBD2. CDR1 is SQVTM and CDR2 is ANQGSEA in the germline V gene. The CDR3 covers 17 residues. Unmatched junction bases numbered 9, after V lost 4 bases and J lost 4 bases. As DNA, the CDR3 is TGCAGCGTTGGGACTAGCGGGGGGGCCGGGTTCTCAGATACGCAGTATTTT. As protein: CSVGTSGGAGFSDTQYF.

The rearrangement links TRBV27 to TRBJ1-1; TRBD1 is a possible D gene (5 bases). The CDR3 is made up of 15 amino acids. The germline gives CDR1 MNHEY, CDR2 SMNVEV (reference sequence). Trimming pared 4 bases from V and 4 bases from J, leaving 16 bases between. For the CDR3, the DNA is TGTGCCAGCAGTTACGGCGGCGGGGGGGGCACTGAAGCTTTCTTT. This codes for CASSYGGGGGTEAFF.

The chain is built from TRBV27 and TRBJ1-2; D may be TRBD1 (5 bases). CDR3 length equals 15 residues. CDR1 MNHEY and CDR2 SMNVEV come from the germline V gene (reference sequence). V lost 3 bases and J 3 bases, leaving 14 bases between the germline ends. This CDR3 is CASSLGLGLHYGYTF. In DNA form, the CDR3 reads TGTGCCAGCAGTTTGGGGCTCGGTCTGCACTATGGCTACACCTTC.

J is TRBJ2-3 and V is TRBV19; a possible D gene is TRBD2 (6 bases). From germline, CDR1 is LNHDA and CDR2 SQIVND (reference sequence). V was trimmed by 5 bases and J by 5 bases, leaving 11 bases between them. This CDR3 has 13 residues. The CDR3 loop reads CASSPPGGDTQYF. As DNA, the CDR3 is TGTGCCAGTAGTCCTCCCGGGGGAGATACGCAGTATTTT. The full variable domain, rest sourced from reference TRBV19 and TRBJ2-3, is DGGITQSPKYLFRKEGQNVTLSCEQNLNHDAMYWYRQDPGQGLRLIYYSQIVNDFQKGDIAEGYSVSREKKESFPLTVTSAQKNPTAFYLCASSPPGGDTQYFGPGTRLTVL.

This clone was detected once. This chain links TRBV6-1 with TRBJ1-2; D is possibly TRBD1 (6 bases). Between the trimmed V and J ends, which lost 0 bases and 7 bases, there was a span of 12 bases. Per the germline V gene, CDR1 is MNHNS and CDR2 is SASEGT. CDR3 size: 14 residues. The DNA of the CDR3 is TGTGCCAGCAGTGAAGCAGGGGGTAGTGTTGGCTACACCTTC. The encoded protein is CASSEAGGSVGYTF.

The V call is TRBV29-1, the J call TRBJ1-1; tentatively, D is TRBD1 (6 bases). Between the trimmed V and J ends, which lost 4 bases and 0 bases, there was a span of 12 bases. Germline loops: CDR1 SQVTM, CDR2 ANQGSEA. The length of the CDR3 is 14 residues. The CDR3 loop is CSVGTVHMNTEAFF. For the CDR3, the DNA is TGCAGCGTTGGGACAGTACACATGAACACTGAAGCTTTCTTT.

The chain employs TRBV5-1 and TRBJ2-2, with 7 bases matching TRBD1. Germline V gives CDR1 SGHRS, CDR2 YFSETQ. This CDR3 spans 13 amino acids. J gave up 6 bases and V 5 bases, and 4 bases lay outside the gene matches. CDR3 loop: CASRTGVAGELFF. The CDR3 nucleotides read TGCGCCAGCAGAACAGGGGTCGCCGGGGAGCTGTTTTTT.

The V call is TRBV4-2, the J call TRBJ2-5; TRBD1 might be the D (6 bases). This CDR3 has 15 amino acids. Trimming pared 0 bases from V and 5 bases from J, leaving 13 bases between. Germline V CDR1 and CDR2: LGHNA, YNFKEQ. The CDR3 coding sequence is TGTGCCAGCAGCCAAGATCAGGGGTTCGATGAGACCCAGTACTTC. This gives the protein CASSQDQGFDETQYF.

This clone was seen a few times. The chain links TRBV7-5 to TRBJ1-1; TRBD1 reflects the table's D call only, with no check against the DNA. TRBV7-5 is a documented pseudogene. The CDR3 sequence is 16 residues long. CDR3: CARSLGDREMNTEAFF. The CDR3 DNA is TGTGCCAGAAGCTTAGGGGACAGGGAAATGAACACTGAAGCTTTCTTT.